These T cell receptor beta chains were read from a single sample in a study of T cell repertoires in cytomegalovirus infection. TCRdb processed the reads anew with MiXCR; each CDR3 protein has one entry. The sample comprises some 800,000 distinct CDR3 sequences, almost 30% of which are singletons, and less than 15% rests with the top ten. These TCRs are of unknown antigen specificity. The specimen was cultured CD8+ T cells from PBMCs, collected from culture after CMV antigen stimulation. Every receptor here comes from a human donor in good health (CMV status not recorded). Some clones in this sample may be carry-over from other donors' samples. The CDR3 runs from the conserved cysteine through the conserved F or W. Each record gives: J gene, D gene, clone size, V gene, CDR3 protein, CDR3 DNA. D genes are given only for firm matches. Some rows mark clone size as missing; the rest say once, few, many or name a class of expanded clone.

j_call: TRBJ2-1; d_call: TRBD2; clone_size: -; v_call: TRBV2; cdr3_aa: CASIGLAGSSYNEQFF; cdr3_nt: TGTGCCAGCATAGGACTAGCGGGAAGCTCCTACAATGAGCAGTTCTTC
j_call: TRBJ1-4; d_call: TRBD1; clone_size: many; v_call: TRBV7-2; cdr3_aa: CASSLVGRGRTNEKLFF; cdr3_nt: TGTGCCAGCAGCTTAGTGGGCAGGGGGCGCACTAATGAAAAACTGTTTTTT
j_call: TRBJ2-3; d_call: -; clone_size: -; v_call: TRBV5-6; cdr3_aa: CASSYRQRTDTQYF; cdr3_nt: TGTGCCAGCAGCTATAGACAGAGAACAGATACGCAGTATTTT
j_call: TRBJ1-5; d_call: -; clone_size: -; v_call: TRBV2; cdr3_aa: CASQISGASNQPQHF; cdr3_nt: TGTGCCAGCCAAATCTCAGGGGCAAGCAATCAGCCCCAGCATTTT
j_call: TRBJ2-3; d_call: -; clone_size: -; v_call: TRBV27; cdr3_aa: CASTRRGLTDTQYF; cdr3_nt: TGTGCCAGCACCCGTCGGGGCTTAACAGATACGCAGTATTTT
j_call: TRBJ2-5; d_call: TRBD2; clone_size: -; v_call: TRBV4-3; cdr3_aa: CASSQGLAGILETQYF; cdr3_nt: TGCGCCAGCAGCCAAGGACTAGCGGGGATTTTAGAGACCCAGTACTTC
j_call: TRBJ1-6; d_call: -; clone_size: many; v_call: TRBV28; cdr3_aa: CASSPSGREGSPLHF; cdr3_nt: TGTGCCAGCAGTCCCTCCGGCAGGGAAGGGTCACCCCTCCACTTT
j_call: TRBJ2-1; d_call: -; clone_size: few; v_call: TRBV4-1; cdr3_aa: CASSQDAGDIRYNEQFF; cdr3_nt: TGCGCCAGCAGCCAAGATGCTGGGGATATCCGTTACAATGAGCAGTTCTTC
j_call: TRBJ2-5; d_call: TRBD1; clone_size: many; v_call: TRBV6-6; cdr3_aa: CASSYPRQGGQETQYF; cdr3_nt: TGTGCCAGCAGTTACCCGAGACAGGGCGGCCAAGAGACCCAGTACTTC
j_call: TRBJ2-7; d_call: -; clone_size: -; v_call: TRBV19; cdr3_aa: CASSMGTPTYEQYF; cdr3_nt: TGTGCCAGTAGTATGGGGACTCCTACCTACGAGCAGTACTTC
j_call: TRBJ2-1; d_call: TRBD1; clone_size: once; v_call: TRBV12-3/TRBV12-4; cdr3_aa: CASSRLTGDVEQFF; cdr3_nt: TGTGCCAGCAGCCGCCTTACAGGGGATGTTGAGCAGTTCTTC
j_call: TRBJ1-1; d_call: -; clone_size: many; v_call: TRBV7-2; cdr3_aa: CASSPMNTEAFF; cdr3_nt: TGTGCCAGCAGTCCAATGAACACTGAAGCTTTCTTT
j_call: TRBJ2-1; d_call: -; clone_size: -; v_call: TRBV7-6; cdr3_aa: CASSFTDTYNEQFF; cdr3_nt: TGTGCCAGCAGCTTCACGGACACCTACAATGAGCAGTTCTTC
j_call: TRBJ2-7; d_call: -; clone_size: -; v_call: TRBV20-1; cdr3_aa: CSPPDRTYEQYF; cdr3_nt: TGCAGTCCCCCTGACAGGACCTACGAGCAGTACTTC
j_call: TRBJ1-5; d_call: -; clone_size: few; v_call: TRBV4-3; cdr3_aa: CASSQDPGNQPQHF; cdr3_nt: TGCGCCAGCAGCCAAGATCCGGGGAATCAGCCCCAGCATTTT
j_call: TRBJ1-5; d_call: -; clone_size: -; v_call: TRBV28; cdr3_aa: CASSGWGGDQPQHF; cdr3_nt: TGTGCCAGCAGTGGATGGGGGGGGGATCAGCCCCAGCATTTT
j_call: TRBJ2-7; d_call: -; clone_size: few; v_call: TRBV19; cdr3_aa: CASSIAGGGYEQYF; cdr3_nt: TGTGCCAGTAGTATAGCCGGGGGCGGCTACGAGCAGTACTTC
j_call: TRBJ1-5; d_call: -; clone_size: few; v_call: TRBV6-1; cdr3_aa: CASSEGPGGISNQPQHF; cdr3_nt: TGTGCCAGCAGTGAAGGGCCTGGGGGGATCAGCAATCAGCCCCAGCATTTT
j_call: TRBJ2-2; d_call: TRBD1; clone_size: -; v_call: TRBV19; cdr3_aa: CASSIWGQGANTGELFF; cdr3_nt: TGTGCCAGTAGTATTTGGGGACAGGGCGCGAACACCGGGGAGCTGTTTTTT
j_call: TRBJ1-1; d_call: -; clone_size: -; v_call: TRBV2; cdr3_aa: CASTLLRGATEAFF; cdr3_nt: TGTGCCAGCACCCTATTGAGGGGTGCGACTGAAGCTTTCTTT
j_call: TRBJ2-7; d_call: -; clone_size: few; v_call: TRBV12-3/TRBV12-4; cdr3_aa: CASSFETESYEQYF; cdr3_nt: TGTGCCAGCAGTTTCGAGACAGAGTCCTACGAGCAGTACTTC
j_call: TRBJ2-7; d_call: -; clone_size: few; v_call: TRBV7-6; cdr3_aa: CASSRQAFNLYEQYF; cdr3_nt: TGTGCCAGCAGCCGACAGGCTTTTAATCTCTACGAGCAGTACTTC
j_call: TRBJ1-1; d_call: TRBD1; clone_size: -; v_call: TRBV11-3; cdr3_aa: CASSPRDSSEAFF; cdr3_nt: TGTGCCAGCAGCCCTCGGGACAGCTCTGAAGCTTTCTTT
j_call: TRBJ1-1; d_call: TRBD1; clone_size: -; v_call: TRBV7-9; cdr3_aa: CASSSQGARDRAFF; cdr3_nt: TGTGCCAGCAGCTCTCAGGGGGCGCGAGACAGGGCTTTCTTT
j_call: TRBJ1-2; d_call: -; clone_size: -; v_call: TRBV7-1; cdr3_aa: CASSPDLQGPQGGYTF; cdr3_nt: TGTGCCAGCAGCCCCGACCTTCAGGGTCCTCAGGGGGGCTACACCTTC
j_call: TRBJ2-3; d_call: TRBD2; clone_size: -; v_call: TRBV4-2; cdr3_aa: CASSLPVAGGPPDTQYF; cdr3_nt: TGTGCCAGCAGCCTCCCTGTTGCGGGGGGGCCCCCAGATACGCAGTATTTT
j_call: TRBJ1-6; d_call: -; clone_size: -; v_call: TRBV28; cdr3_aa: CASSSRRHLSPGNSPLHF; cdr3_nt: TGTGCCAGCAGCTCCCGGCGACACTTGAGTCCTGGGAATTCACCCCTCCACTTT
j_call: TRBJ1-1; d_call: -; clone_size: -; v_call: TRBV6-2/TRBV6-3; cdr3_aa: CASSSLLTPNTEAFF; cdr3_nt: TGTGCCAGCAGTTCCCTCCTGACTCCGAACACTGAAGCTTTCTTT
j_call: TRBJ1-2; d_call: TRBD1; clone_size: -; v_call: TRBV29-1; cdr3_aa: CSVEGQGARGYTF; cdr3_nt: TGCAGCGTTGAGGGACAGGGGGCGCGTGGCTACACCTTC